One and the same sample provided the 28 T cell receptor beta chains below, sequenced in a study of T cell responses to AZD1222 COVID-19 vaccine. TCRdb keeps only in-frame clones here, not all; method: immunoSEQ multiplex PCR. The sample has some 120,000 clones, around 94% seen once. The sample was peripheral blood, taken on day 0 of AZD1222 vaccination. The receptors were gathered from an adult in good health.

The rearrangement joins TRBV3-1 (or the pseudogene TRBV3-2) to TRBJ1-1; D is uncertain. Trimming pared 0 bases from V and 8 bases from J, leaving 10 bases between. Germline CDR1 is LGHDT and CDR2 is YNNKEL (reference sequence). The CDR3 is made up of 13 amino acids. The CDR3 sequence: CASSQDPALEAFF. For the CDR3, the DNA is TGTGCCAGCAGCCAAGATCCAGCACTAGAAGCTTTCTTT.

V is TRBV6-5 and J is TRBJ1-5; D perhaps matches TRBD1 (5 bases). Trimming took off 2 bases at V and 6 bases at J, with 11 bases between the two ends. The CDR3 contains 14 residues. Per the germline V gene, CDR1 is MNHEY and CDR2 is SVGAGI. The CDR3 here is CASSYGRGSQPQHF. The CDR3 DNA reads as TGTGCCAGCAGTTACGGGAGGGGTAGTCAGCCCCAGCATTTT.

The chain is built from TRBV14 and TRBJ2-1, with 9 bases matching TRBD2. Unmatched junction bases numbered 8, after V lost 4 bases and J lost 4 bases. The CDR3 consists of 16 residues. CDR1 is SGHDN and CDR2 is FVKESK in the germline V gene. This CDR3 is CASSRVGLARYNEQFF. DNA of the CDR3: TGTGCCAGCAGCCGCGTTGGACTAGCGCGTTACAATGAGCAGTTCTTC.

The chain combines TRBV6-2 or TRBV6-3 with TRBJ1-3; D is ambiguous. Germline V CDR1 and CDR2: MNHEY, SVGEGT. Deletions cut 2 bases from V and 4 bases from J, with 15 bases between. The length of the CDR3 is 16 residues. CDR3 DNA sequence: TGTGCCAGCAGTTACACGCTGTGGCCCATCGGAAACACCATATATTTT. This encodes CASSYTLWPIGNTIYF.

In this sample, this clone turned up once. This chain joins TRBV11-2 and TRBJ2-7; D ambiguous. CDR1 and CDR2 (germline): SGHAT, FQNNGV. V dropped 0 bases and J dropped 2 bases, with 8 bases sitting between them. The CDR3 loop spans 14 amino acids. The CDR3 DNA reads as TGTGCCAGCAGCTTAGACAGTCCAGCCTACGAGCAGTACTTC. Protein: CASSLDSPAYEQYF.

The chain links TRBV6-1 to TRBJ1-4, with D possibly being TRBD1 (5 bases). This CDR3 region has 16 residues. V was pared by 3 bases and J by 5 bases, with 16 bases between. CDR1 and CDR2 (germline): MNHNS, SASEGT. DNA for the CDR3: TGTGCCAGCAGTGATAGGCTCGGAGGGGAAAATGAAAAACTGTTTTTT. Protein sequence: CASSDRLGGENEKLFF.

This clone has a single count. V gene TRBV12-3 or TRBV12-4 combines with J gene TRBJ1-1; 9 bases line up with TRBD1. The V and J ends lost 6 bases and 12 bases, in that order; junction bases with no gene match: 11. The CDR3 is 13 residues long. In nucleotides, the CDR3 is TGTGCCAGCAGGATCAACCGGGACAGGGTTACTTTCTTT. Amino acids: CASRINRDRVTFF.

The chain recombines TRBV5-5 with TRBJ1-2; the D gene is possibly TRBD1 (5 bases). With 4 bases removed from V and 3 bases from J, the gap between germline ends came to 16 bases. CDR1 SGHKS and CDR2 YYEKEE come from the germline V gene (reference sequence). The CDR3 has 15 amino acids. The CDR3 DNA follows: TGTGCCAGCAGCGGGACCTCCGGGGCAGACTATGGCTACACCTTC. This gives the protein CASSGTSGADYGYTF. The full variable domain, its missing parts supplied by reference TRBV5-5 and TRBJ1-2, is DAGVTQSPTHLIKTRGQQVTLRCSPISGHKSVSWYQQVLGQGPQFIFQYYEKEERGRGNFPDRFSARQFPNYSSELNVNALLLGDSALYLCASSGTSGADYGYTFGSGTRLTVV.

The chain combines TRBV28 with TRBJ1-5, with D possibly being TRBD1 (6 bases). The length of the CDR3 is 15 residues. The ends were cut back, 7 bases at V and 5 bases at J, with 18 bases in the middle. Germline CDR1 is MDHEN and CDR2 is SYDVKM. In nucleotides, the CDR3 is TGTGCCAGCAACTTACAGGGCCGAGGCGATCAGCCCCAGCATTTT. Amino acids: CASNLQGRGDQPQHF.

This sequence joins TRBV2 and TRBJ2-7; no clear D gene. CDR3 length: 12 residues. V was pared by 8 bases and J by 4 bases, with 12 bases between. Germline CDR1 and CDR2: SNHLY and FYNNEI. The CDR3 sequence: CASLVEPYEQYF. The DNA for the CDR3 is TGTGCCAGCCTGGTAGAGCCATACGAGCAGTACTTC.

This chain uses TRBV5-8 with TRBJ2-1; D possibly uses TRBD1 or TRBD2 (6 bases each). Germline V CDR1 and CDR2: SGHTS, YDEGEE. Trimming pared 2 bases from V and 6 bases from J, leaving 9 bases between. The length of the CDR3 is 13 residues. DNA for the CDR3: TGTGCCAGCAGCTTAGGGGGGAGCAATGAGCAGTTCTTC. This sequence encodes CASSLGGSNEQFF.

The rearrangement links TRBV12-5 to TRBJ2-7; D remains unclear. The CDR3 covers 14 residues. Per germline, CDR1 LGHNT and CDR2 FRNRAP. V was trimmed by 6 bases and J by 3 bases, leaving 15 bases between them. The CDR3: CASGVGPPVYEQYF. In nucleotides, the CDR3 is TGTGCTAGTGGCGTCGGGCCTCCGGTCTACGAGCAGTACTTC.

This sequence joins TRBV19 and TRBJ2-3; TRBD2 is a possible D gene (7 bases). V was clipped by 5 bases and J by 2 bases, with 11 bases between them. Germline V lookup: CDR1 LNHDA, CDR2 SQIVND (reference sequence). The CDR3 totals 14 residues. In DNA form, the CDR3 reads TGTGCCAGTAGTTACAGGGACTACACAGATACGCAGTATTTT. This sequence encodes CASSYRDYTDTQYF. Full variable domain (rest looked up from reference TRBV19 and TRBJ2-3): DGGITQSPKYLFRKEGQNVTLSCEQNLNHDAMYWYRQDPGQGLRLIYYSQIVNDFQKGDIAEGYSVSREKKESFPLTVTSAQKNPTAFYLCASSYRDYTDTQYFGPGTRLTVL.

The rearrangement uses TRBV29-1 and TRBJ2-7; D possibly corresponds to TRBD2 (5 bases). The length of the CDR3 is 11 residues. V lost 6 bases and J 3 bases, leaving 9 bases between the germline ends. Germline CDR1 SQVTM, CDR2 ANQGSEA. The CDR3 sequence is CSVVSGYEQYF. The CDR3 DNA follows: TGCAGCGTCGTAAGCGGCTACGAGCAGTACTTC.

The CDR3 loop is CASSSGIGQNREKLFF. CDR3 coding DNA: TGTGCCAGCAGCTCGGGAATCGGACAGAACCGTGAAAAACTGTTTTTT. The genes are TRBV5-4 and TRBJ1-4; TRBD1 is a possible D gene (6 bases). CDR3 size: 16 residues. Germline CDR1 and CDR2: SGHNT and YYREEE (reference sequence). The V end was cut by 3 bases, the J end by 7 bases, with 19 bases between. The full variable domain, with the rest looked up from reference TRBV5-4 and TRBJ1-4, is ETGVTQSPTHLIKTRGQQVTLRCSSQSGHNTVSWYQQALGQGPQFIFQYYREEENGRGNFPPRFSGLQFPNYSSELNVNALELDDSALYLCASSSGIGQNREKLFFGSGTQLSVL.

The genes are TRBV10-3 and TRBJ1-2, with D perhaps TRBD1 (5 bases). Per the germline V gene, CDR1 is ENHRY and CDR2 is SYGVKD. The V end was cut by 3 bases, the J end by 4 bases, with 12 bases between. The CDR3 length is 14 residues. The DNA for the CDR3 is TGTGCCATCAGTGATGGGGGGTCGCGCTATGGCTACACCTTC. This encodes CAISDGGSRYGYTF.

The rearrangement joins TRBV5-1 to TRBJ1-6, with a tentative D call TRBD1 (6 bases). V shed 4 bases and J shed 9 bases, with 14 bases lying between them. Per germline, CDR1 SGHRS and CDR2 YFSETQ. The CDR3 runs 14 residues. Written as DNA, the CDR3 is TGCGCCAGCAGCCTGACAGGTCCCGTTTCACCCCTCCACTTT. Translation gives CASSLTGPVSPLHF.

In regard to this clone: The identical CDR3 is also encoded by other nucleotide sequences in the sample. CDR3 sequence (DNA): TGTGCCAGCTCACCGGACCCCTACGAGCAGTACTTC. This encodes CASSPDPYEQYF. The V and J genes are TRBV18 and TRBJ2-7; no firm D call. This CDR3 contains 12 residues. The germline V gene has CDR1 KGHSH and CDR2 LQKENI. The V gene lost 3 bases and the J gene lost 2 bases, with 5 bases spanning the gap.

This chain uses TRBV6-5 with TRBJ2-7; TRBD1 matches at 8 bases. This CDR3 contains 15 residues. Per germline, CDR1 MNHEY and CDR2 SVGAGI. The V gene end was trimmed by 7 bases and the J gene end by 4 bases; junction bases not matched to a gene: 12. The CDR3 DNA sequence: TGTGCCAGCATAACTGCAGGGGGCATTCGGTACGAGCAGTACTTC. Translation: CASITAGGIRYEQYF.

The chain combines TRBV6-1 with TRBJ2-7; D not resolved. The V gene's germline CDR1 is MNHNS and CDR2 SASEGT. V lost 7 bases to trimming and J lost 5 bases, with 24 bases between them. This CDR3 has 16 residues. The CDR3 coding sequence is TGTGCCAGCATTGATAGTATAGCAGGTCTGGTGGACGAGCAGTACTTC. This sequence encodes CASIDSIAGLVDEQYF.

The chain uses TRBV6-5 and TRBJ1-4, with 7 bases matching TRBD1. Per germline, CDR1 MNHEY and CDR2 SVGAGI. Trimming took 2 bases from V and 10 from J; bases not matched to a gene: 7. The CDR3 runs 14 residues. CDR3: CASSYDRDQGKLFF. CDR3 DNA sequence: TGTGCCAGCAGTTACGACAGGGATCAAGGAAAACTGTTTTTT.

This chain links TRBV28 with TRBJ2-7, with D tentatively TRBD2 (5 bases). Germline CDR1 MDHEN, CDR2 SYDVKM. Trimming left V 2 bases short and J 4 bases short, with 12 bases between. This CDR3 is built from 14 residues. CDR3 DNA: TGTGCCAGCAGTTTAGGAGGCCCCACTTACGAGCAGTACTTC. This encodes CASSLGGPTYEQYF.

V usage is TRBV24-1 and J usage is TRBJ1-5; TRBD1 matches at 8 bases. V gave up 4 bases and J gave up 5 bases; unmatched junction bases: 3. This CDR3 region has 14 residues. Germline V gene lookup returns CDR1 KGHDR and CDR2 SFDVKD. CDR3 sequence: CATSDQGADQPQHF. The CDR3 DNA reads TGTGCCACCAGTGACCAGGGGGCTGATCAGCCCCAGCATTTT.

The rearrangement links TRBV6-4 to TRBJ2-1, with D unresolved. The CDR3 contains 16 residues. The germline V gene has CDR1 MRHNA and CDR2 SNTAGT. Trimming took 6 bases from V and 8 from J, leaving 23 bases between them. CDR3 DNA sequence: TGTGCCAGCAGCCCACCGACTCCCGTGGGTCTGCATGAGCAGTTCTTC. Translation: CASSPPTPVGLHEQFF.

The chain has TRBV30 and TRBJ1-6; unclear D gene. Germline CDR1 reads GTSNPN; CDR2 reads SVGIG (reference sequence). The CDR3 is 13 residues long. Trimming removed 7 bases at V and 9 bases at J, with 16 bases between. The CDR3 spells CAFGTRLGSPLHF. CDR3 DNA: TGTGCCTTTGGAACTAGGTTGGGTTCACCCCTCCACTTT.

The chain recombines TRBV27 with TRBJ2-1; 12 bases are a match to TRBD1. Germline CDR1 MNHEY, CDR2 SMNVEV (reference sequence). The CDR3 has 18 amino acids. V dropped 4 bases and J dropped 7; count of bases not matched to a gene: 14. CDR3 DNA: TGTGCCAGCAGTTCCCGGGACAGGGGGCGCCGAGGAAGGAATGAGCAGTTCTTC. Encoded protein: CASSSRDRGRRGRNEQFF.

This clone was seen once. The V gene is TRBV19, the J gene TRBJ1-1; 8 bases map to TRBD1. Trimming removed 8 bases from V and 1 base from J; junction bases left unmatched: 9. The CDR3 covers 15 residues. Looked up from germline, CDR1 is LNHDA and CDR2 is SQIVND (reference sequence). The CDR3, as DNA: TGTGCCAGTTCCGCCCGTGGGACAGGGAACACTGAAGCTTTCTTT. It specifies CASSARGTGNTEAFF.

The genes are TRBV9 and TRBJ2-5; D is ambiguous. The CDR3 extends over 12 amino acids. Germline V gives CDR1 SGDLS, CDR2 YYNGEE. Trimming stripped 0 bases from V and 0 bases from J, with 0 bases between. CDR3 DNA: TGTGCCAGCAGCGTAGACCAAGAGACCCAGTACTTC. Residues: CASSVDQETQYF.